These T cell receptor beta chains were read from a single sample in a study of vaccination and CD4 T cells after COVID-19. TCRdb redid the calling of the PCR reads with MiXCR, one entry per CDR3 protein. The sample contains fewer than 30,000 distinct CDR3 sequences, 36% of which appear only once. The antigens of these receptors remain unknown. Source: CD4+ T cells from blood, cultured in vitro, taken about 7 months after SARS-CoV-2 vaccination. The receptors come from a human donor who had recovered from COVID-19. CDR3s include the opening cysteine and the closing phenylalanine or tryptophan. A D gene is named only where the DNA matches it firmly. A clone size is listed for some rows: how often the clone was seen (once, few, many), or a class if it is expanded.

length,size,D,V,J,CDR3,DNA
11,-,-,TRBV6-4,TRBJ1-5,CASSEGQPQHF,TGTGCCAGCAGTGAGGGTCAGCCCCAGCATTTT
14,few,-,TRBV20-1,TRBJ2-3,CSARKRRGPDTQYF,TGCAGTGCCAGGAAGCGTCGGGGCCCAGATACGCAGTATTTT
17,-,-,TRBV28,TRBJ2-5,CASSSYSAGLGGETQYF,TGTGCCAGCAGTTCCTACTCGGCCGGGCTCGGTGGGGAGACCCAGTACTTC
15,-,TRBD2,TRBV7-3,TRBJ2-1,CASSRTSGGYNEQFF,TGTGCCAGCAGCCGGACTAGCGGGGGATACAATGAGCAGTTCTTC
15,few,TRBD1,TRBV20-1,TRBJ2-3,CSASMTGFGTDTQYF,TGCAGTGCTAGCATGACAGGGTTTGGCACAGATACGCAGTATTTT
14,-,-,TRBV19,TRBJ1-1,CASSITTENTEAFF,TGTGCCAGTAGTATCACAACAGAGAACACTGAAGCTTTCTTT
17,-,-,TRBV6-4,TRBJ2-5,CASSDSRGRDLRETQYF,TGTGCCAGCAGTGACTCCAGAGGGCGGGATTTACGAGAGACCCAGTACTTC
16,-,TRBD2,TRBV28,TRBJ2-3,CASSDGLAGVSDTQYF,TGTGCCAGCAGCGACGGACTAGCGGGAGTATCAGATACGCAGTATTTT
12,few,TRBD2,TRBV7-2,TRBJ2-1,CASGGTSHEQFF,TGTGCCAGCGGCGGGACTAGCCATGAGCAGTTCTTC
12,-,-,TRBV20-1,TRBJ2-5,CSATERMETQYF,TGCAGTGCTACCGAGAGGATGGAGACCCAGTACTTC
13,-,-,TRBV20-1,TRBJ2-5,CSAAGQNQETQYF,TGCAGTGCAGCAGGACAGAATCAAGAGACCCAGTACTTC
19,few,-,TRBV7-2,TRBJ2-1,CASSLGTYTTRFTYNEQFF,TGTGCCAGCAGCTTAGGCACATACACAACCCGTTTTACCTACAATGAGCAGTTCTTC
13,-,-,TRBV28,TRBJ1-2,CASRPAGEGGYTF,TGTGCCTCTCGACCCGCAGGGGAAGGTGGCTACACCTTC
15,few,-,TRBV28,TRBJ1-6,CASSLLPGNNSPLHF,TGTGCCAGCAGTTTATTACCAGGGAATAATTCACCCCTCCACTTT
14,-,-,TRBV28,TRBJ1-6,CASSLYRDNSPLHF,TGTGCCAGCAGTCTATACAGGGATAATTCACCCCTCCACTTT
13,-,-,TRBV7-2,TRBJ2-3,CVSSPEGLRAQYF,TGTGTCAGCAGCCCAGAGGGGCTCCGAGCGCAGTATTTT
11,few,-,TRBV20-1,TRBJ1-1,CIVRLNTEAFF,TGCATCGTCAGATTGAACACTGAAGCTTTCTTT
15,-,TRBD2,TRBV7-8,TRBJ2-3,CASSLKRERSDTQYF,TGTGCCAGCAGCTTAAAGCGGGAGCGATCAGATACGCAGTATTTT
14,-,-,TRBV7-9,TRBJ2-7,CASSSLSTGREQYF,TGTGCCAGCAGCTCCCTATCGACAGGGAGGGAGCAGTACTTC
18,few,TRBD2,TRBV15,TRBJ2-1,CATRLGLAGANSANEQFF,TGTGCCACCAGATTAGGACTAGCGGGGGCAAATTCCGCCAATGAGCAGTTCTTC
15,-,TRBD2,TRBV28,TRBJ2-7,CASSETGGPSYEQYF,TGTGCCAGCAGTGAAACGGGAGGGCCCTCCTACGAGCAGTACTTC
16,few,TRBD2,TRBV7-2,TRBJ2-5,CASSRRLAGGQETQYF,TGTGCCAGCAGCAGACGACTAGCGGGGGGCCAAGAGACCCAGTACTTC
14,few,-,TRBV28,TRBJ2-5,CATSRQDRQETQYF,TGTGCGACATCAAGACAGGACCGCCAAGAGACCCAGTACTTC
18,few,-,TRBV7-8,TRBJ2-6,CASSLNPRGWSGANVLTF,TGTGCCAGCAGCTTAAATCCCAGGGGCTGGTCTGGGGCCAACGTCCTGACTTTC
13,-,-,TRBV28,TRBJ2-7,CASSLTGSYEQYF,TGTGCCAGCAGTTTAACCGGGAGCTACGAGCAGTACTTC
15,few,-,TRBV7-2,TRBJ2-1,CASSLGPSSYNEQFF,TGTGCCAGCAGCTTAGGGCCTAGCTCCTACAATGAGCAGTTCTTC
17,few,TRBD2,TRBV7-8,TRBJ2-3,CASSLGRTSGNTDTQYF,TGTGCCAGCAGCTTAGGGCGGACTAGCGGGAACACAGATACGCAGTATTTT
14,-,-,TRBV20-1,TRBJ2-2,CRAASGFWVGELFF,TGCAGGGCGGCTAGTGGGTTTTGGGTCGGGGAGCTGTTTTTT
14,-,-,TRBV7-6,TRBJ1-6,CASKVGPGDSPLHF,TGTGCCAGCAAGGTCGGGCCGGGGGATTCACCCCTCCACTTT
13,few,-,TRBV20-1,TRBJ1-2,CSAPNRVGVGYTF,TGCAGTGCACCAAACAGGGTCGGGGTTGGCTACACCTTC
14,few,TRBD1,TRBV20-1,TRBJ1-2,CSARVEGANYGYTF,TGCAGTGCTAGAGTTGAGGGGGCAAACTATGGCTACACCTTC
16,-,-,TRBV7-8,TRBJ1-5,CASSLRDRRTNQPQHF,TGTGCCAGCAGCTTAAGAGATCGCAGGACCAATCAGCCCCAGCATTTT
13,few,-,TRBV7-6,TRBJ2-3,CASSSRTTDTQYF,TGTGCCAGCAGCTCGCGGACCACAGATACGCAGTATTTT
15,-,TRBD2,TRBV5-5,TRBJ2-7,CASSLAAGGLTEQYF,TGTGCCAGCAGCTTGGCTGCGGGAGGGTTAACCGAGCAGTACTTC
14,-,-,TRBV20-1,TRBJ2-1,CSARPDPTYNEQFF,TGCAGTGCTAGACCGGACCCAACCTACAATGAGCAGTTCTTC
17,-,-,TRBV20-1,TRBJ2-3,CSARGVRGIVSTDTQYF,TGCAGTGCCCGAGGGGTGCGGGGAATCGTAAGCACAGATACGCAGTATTTT
16,few,-,TRBV7-2,TRBJ2-5,CASSLSRPAGSETQYF,TGTGCCAGCAGCTTGTCTCGTCCGGCCGGGAGTGAGACCCAGTACTTC
15,-,TRBD1,TRBV6-1,TRBJ1-1,CASNPGRGKNTEAFF,TGTGCCAGTAACCCCGGCAGGGGGAAAAACACTGAAGCTTTCTTT
14,few,-,TRBV6-1,TRBJ2-5,CASTPGRQQETQYF,TGTGCCAGTACCCCCGGACGGCAACAAGAGACCCAGTACTTC